These T cell receptor beta chains were read from a single sample in a study of T cells in Graves' hyperthyroidism and ophthalmopathy. TCRdb passed the multiplex PCR reads through MiXCR, listing each CDR3 protein once. The sample includes about 530,000 distinct CDR3 sequences, under 20% of them seen just once. Sequenced sample: blood. These receptors were collected from a woman under 30 with Graves' ophthalmopathy. CDR3s include the opening cysteine and the closing phenylalanine or tryptophan. A D gene is named only where the DNA matches it firmly. Size values are once, few and many counts, or a class for expanded clones, and some rows have none.

d_call: .
j_call: TRBJ2-1
clone_size: few
v_call: TRBV20-1
cdr3_nt: TGCAGTGCTAGAGACATGGACAACTACAATGAGCAGTTCTTC
cdr3_aa: CSARDMDNYNEQFF

d_call: TRBD2
j_call: TRBJ2-1
clone_size: many
v_call: TRBV6-2/TRBV6-3
cdr3_nt: TGTGCCAGCAGGCTAGCGGGAGGAAACAATGAGCAGTTCTTC
cdr3_aa: CASRLAGGNNEQFF

d_call: .
j_call: TRBJ2-7
clone_size: .
v_call: TRBV5-6
cdr3_nt: TGTGCCAGCAGCTCCGTAGCGGCGGGGATCGGCGAGCAGTACTTC
cdr3_aa: CASSSVAAGIGEQYF

d_call: .
j_call: TRBJ1-2
clone_size: .
v_call: TRBV7-9
cdr3_nt: TGTGCCAGCAGCTGGGGGGGGGGCTCGAACTATGGCTACACCTTC
cdr3_aa: CASSWGGGSNYGYTF

d_call: TRBD2
j_call: TRBJ2-3
clone_size: few
v_call: TRBV10-3
cdr3_nt: TGTGCCGCCGGGGAGGGAGGGCCGGCAGATACGCAGTATTTT
cdr3_aa: CAAGEGGPADTQYF

d_call: .
j_call: TRBJ2-7
clone_size: once
v_call: TRBV9
cdr3_nt: TGTGCCAGCAGCGTAACACTCGGGGCATCCTACGAGCAGTACTTC
cdr3_aa: CASSVTLGASYEQYF

d_call: TRBD2
j_call: TRBJ2-3
clone_size: .
v_call: TRBV2
cdr3_nt: TGTGCCAGCAGTGGCGTTAGCGGGGGGGCGATGGTCGGCACAGATACGCAGTATTTT
cdr3_aa: CASSGVSGGAMVGTDTQYF

d_call: TRBD1
j_call: TRBJ1-1
clone_size: .
v_call: TRBV6-1
cdr3_nt: TGTGCCAGCTATGGGACAGGGGGCTTCACTGAAGCTTTCTTT
cdr3_aa: CASYGTGGFTEAFF

d_call: TRBD2
j_call: TRBJ2-4
clone_size: many
v_call: TRBV11-1
cdr3_nt: TGTGCCAGCAGGCCGGGACTAGCGGCCCATGGGAACATTCAGTACTTC
cdr3_aa: CASRPGLAAHGNIQYF

d_call: .
j_call: TRBJ2-1
clone_size: many
v_call: TRBV12-3/TRBV12-4
cdr3_nt: TGTGCCAGCAGCGGGGAAAGCTCCTACAATGAGCAGTTCTTC
cdr3_aa: CASSGESSYNEQFF

d_call: .
j_call: TRBJ2-7
clone_size: many
v_call: TRBV28
cdr3_nt: TGTGCCAGCAGTTCGGAAGGACAGTCCTACGAGCAGTACTTC
cdr3_aa: CASSSEGQSYEQYF

d_call: .
j_call: TRBJ2-7
clone_size: .
v_call: TRBV7-3
cdr3_nt: TGTGCCAGCAGCTTAGAGCAAGGGGGTGAGCAGTACTTC
cdr3_aa: CASSLEQGGEQYF

d_call: TRBD1
j_call: TRBJ1-2
clone_size: many
v_call: TRBV7-8
cdr3_nt: TGTGCCAGCAGCTTAGACACCGGGACAGCTAACTATGGCTACACCTTC
cdr3_aa: CASSLDTGTANYGYTF

d_call: TRBD2
j_call: TRBJ2-1
clone_size: many
v_call: TRBV5-8
cdr3_nt: TGTGCCAGCAGCCGGGGACTAGCGACCTACAATGAGCAGTTCTTC
cdr3_aa: CASSRGLATYNEQFF

d_call: .
j_call: TRBJ1-1
clone_size: many
v_call: TRBV28
cdr3_nt: TGTGCCAGCAGTGCCCGGGACCGACCGAACACTGAAGCTTTCTTT
cdr3_aa: CASSARDRPNTEAFF

d_call: TRBD1
j_call: TRBJ1-1
clone_size: many
v_call: TRBV7-2
cdr3_nt: TGTGCCAGCAGCTTAATGTCTCCGACAGGGCCTGAAGCTTTCTTT
cdr3_aa: CASSLMSPTGPEAFF

d_call: .
j_call: TRBJ2-1
clone_size: many
v_call: TRBV13
cdr3_nt: TGTGCCAGCAGCCGTATGACAGGTTTCAGTTTCTATGAGCAGTTCTTC
cdr3_aa: CASSRMTGFSFYEQFF

d_call: TRBD2
j_call: TRBJ2-2
clone_size: few
v_call: TRBV5-6
cdr3_nt: TGTGCCAGCAGGCCTAGCGGGAGACGTACCGGGGAGCTGTTTTTT
cdr3_aa: CASRPSGRRTGELFF

d_call: TRBD2
j_call: TRBJ2-1
clone_size: few
v_call: TRBV7-8
cdr3_nt: TGTGCCAGCAGCTTAGTAAGCGGGAGGGCCGGCAATGAGCAGTTCTTC
cdr3_aa: CASSLVSGRAGNEQFF

d_call: .
j_call: TRBJ1-1
clone_size: .
v_call: TRBV4-2
cdr3_nt: TGTGCCAGCAGGGGACTAGGGGGAAACACTGAAGCTTTCTTT
cdr3_aa: CASRGLGGNTEAFF

d_call: .
j_call: TRBJ1-4
clone_size: many
v_call: TRBV11-2
cdr3_nt: TGTGCCAGCAGCTTTGGGGCTAATGAAAAACTGTTTTTT
cdr3_aa: CASSFGANEKLFF

d_call: TRBD1
j_call: TRBJ1-1
clone_size: many
v_call: TRBV28
cdr3_nt: TGTGCCAGCACCGAACAGGGGGCTGAAGCTTTCTTT
cdr3_aa: CASTEQGAEAFF

d_call: TRBD1
j_call: TRBJ1-1
clone_size: many
v_call: TRBV20-1
cdr3_nt: TGCAGTGCTAGAAGGGGACAGGGGGGTGAAGCTTTCTTT
cdr3_aa: CSARRGQGGEAFF

d_call: TRBD1
j_call: TRBJ1-4
clone_size: few
v_call: TRBV9
cdr3_nt: TGTGCCAGCAGCGTATCAACAGGGGGCGACGAAAAACTGTTTTTT
cdr3_aa: CASSVSTGGDEKLFF

d_call: TRBD2
j_call: TRBJ2-3
clone_size: many
v_call: TRBV28
cdr3_nt: TGTGCCAGCAGGCCACCGTTTACTAGCGGGAACCGCACAGATACGCAGTATTTT
cdr3_aa: CASRPPFTSGNRTDTQYF

d_call: TRBD1
j_call: TRBJ1-5
clone_size: many
v_call: TRBV12-3/TRBV12-4
cdr3_nt: TGTGCCAGCAGTTTGACAGGGCTAAGGCAGCCCCAGCATTTT
cdr3_aa: CASSLTGLRQPQHF

d_call: TRBD1
j_call: TRBJ2-3
clone_size: many
v_call: TRBV27
cdr3_nt: TGTGCCAGCAGTTTGGAAGGGGGCGGTACGCAGTATTTT
cdr3_aa: CASSLEGGGTQYF

d_call: .
j_call: TRBJ1-1
clone_size: many
v_call: TRBV12-3/TRBV12-4
cdr3_nt: TGTGCCAGCAGTCCAGGAGGCGGGATGACTGAAGCTTTCTTT
cdr3_aa: CASSPGGGMTEAFF

d_call: .
j_call: TRBJ1-6
clone_size: .
v_call: TRBV6-1
cdr3_nt: TGTGCCAGCAGTCCCCGGGCAAGAGAATCACCCCTCCACTTT
cdr3_aa: CASSPRARESPLHF

d_call: .
j_call: TRBJ2-3
clone_size: .
v_call: TRBV4-2
cdr3_nt: TGTGCCAGCGGGCTCGAGGGAGGCACAGATACGCAGTATTTT
cdr3_aa: CASGLEGGTDTQYF

d_call: TRBD1
j_call: TRBJ2-5
clone_size: few
v_call: TRBV6-2/TRBV6-3
cdr3_nt: TGTGCCAGCAGTTACTCCGGGTGGACAGGTCAAAAAGAGACCCAGTACTTC
cdr3_aa: CASSYSGWTGQKETQYF

d_call: .
j_call: TRBJ2-5
clone_size: many
v_call: TRBV30
cdr3_nt: TGTGCCTGGAGCGGAGGGCTTCAAGAGACCCAGTACTTC
cdr3_aa: CAWSGGLQETQYF

d_call: .
j_call: TRBJ1-2
clone_size: .
v_call: TRBV9
cdr3_nt: TGTGCCAGCAGCGCCGGCCAGGGTGTCTATGGCTACACCTTC
cdr3_aa: CASSAGQGVYGYTF

d_call: .
j_call: TRBJ2-2
clone_size: many
v_call: TRBV27
cdr3_nt: TGTGCCAGCACCCGAGGGAATCCGAACACCGGGGAGCTGTTTTTT
cdr3_aa: CASTRGNPNTGELFF

d_call: .
j_call: TRBJ2-1
clone_size: once
v_call: TRBV20-1
cdr3_nt: TGCAGTGCTAGGGGGCCACTTTTCTACAATGAGCAGTTCTTC
cdr3_aa: CSARGPLFYNEQFF

d_call: .
j_call: TRBJ2-3
clone_size: .
v_call: TRBV28
cdr3_nt: TGTGCCAGCAGTGGCAACAGGGTGGCAGATACGCAGTATTTT
cdr3_aa: CASSGNRVADTQYF

d_call: .
j_call: TRBJ1-2
clone_size: few
v_call: TRBV6-1
cdr3_nt: TGTGCCAGCAGATCAAGGGGCAACTATGGCTACACCTTC
cdr3_aa: CASRSRGNYGYTF

d_call: .
j_call: TRBJ2-7
clone_size: few
v_call: TRBV20-1
cdr3_nt: TGCAGTGCTAGTCCCCCAGACAGCGAGCAGTACTTC
cdr3_aa: CSASPPDSEQYF

d_call: .
j_call: TRBJ2-3
clone_size: many
v_call: TRBV2
cdr3_nt: TGTGCCAGCCGCCGGGTGGCGGTGGCCACAGATACGCAGTATTTT
cdr3_aa: CASRRVAVATDTQYF

d_call: TRBD1
j_call: TRBJ1-2
clone_size: many
v_call: TRBV6-2/TRBV6-3
cdr3_nt: TGTGCCAGCTCCCGGGCAGGGGGCGCCTATGGCTACACCTTC
cdr3_aa: CASSRAGGAYGYTF

d_call: .
j_call: TRBJ2-3
clone_size: many
v_call: TRBV5-1
cdr3_nt: TGCGCCAGCAGCAACCTCCTGGGAGATACGCAGTATTTT
cdr3_aa: CASSNLLGDTQYF

d_call: TRBD1
j_call: TRBJ1-2
clone_size: few
v_call: TRBV30
cdr3_nt: TGTGCCTGGACTACCGGGACAGGGGCTTATGGCTACACCTTC
cdr3_aa: CAWTTGTGAYGYTF

d_call: TRBD2
j_call: TRBJ2-1
clone_size: few
v_call: TRBV20-1
cdr3_nt: TGCAGTGCTAGCCCCACAAGCGGGGGTTACAATGAGCAGTTCTTC
cdr3_aa: CSASPTSGGYNEQFF

d_call: TRBD1
j_call: TRBJ2-7
clone_size: many
v_call: TRBV20-1
cdr3_nt: TGCAGTGCTAGAGATCGACAGGGGGCGGGGGAGCAGTACTTC
cdr3_aa: CSARDRQGAGEQYF

d_call: .
j_call: TRBJ1-3
clone_size: few
v_call: TRBV10-2
cdr3_nt: TGCGCCAGCAGTGAGTCGGGGGACTCTGGAAACACCATATATTTT
cdr3_aa: CASSESGDSGNTIYF

d_call: .
j_call: TRBJ2-7
clone_size: many
v_call: TRBV2
cdr3_nt: TGTGCCAGCAGTGGAATCTCTTACGAGCAGTACTTC
cdr3_aa: CASSGISYEQYF

d_call: TRBD1
j_call: TRBJ2-2
clone_size: .
v_call: TRBV6-1
cdr3_nt: TGTGCCAGCAGGCCAGGGACAGCTAGCAGCGGGGAGCTGTTTTTT
cdr3_aa: CASRPGTASSGELFF

d_call: .
j_call: TRBJ2-1
clone_size: many
v_call: TRBV30
cdr3_nt: TGTGCCTGGAGTGTACCATCTAGCTCCTACAATGAGCAGTTCTTC
cdr3_aa: CAWSVPSSSYNEQFF